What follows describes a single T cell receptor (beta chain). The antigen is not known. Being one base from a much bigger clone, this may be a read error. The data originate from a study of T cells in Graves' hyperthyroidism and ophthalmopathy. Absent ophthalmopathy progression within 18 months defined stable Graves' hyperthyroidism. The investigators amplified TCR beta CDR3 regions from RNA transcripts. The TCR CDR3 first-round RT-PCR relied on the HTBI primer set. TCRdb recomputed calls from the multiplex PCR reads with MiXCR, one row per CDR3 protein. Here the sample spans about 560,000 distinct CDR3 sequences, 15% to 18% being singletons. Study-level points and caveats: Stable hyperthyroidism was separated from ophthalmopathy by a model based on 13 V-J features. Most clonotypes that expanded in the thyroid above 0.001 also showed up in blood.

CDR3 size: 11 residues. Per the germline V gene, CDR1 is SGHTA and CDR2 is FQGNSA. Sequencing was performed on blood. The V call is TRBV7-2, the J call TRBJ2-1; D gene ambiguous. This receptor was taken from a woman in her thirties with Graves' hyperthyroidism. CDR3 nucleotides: TGTGCCAGCAGCCAGAACAATGAGCGGTTCTTC. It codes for CASSQNNERFF.